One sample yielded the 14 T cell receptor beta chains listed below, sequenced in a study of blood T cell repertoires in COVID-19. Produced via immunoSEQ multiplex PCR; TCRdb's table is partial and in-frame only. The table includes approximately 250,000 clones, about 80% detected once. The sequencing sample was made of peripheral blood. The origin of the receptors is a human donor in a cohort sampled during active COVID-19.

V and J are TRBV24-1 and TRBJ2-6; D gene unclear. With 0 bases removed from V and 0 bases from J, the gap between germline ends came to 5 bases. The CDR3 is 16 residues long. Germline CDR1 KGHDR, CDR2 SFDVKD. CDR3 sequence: CATSDLPVSGANVLTF. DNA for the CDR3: TGTGCCACCAGTGATTTGCCGGTCTCTGGGGCCAACGTCCTGACTTTC.

As DNA, the CDR3 is TGTGCCACCGGTAGGACAGTCCGTTCTGGAAACACCATATATTTT. Translation: CATGRTVRSGNTIYF. J is TRBJ1-3 and V is TRBV19; D perhaps matches TRBD1 (6 bases). Germline V gene lookup returns CDR1 LNHDA and CDR2 SQIVND (reference sequence). This CDR3 has 15 residues. V lost 10 bases and J 1 base, leaving 17 bases between the germline ends. Looking up the rest from reference TRBV19 and TRBJ1-3 gives the full variable domain: DGGITQSPKYLFRKEGQNVTLSCEQNLNHDAMYWYRQDPGQGLRLIYYSQIVNDFQKGDIAEGYSVSREKKESFPLTVTSAQKNPTAFYLCATGRTVRSGNTIYFGEGSWLTVV.

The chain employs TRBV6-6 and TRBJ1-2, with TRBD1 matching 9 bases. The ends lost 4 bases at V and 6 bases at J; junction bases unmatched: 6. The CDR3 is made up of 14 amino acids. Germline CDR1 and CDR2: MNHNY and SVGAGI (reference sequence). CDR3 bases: TGTGCCAGCAGTTGGGACAGGGCCTTAGATGGCTACACCTTC. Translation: CASSWDRALDGYTF.

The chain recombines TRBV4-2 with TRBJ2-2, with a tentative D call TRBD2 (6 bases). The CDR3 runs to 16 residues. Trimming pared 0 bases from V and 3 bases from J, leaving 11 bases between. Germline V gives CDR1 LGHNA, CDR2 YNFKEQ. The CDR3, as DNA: TGTGCCAGCAGCCAAGATCGGGGGAGATACACCGGGGAGCTGTTTTTT. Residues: CASSQDRGRYTGELFF.

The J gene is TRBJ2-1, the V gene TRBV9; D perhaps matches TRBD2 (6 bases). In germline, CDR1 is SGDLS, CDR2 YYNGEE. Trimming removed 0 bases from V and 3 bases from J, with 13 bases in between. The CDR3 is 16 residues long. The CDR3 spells CASSVGTSFVYNEQFF. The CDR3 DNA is TGTGCCAGCAGCGTAGGTACTAGCTTTGTCTACAATGAGCAGTTCTTC.

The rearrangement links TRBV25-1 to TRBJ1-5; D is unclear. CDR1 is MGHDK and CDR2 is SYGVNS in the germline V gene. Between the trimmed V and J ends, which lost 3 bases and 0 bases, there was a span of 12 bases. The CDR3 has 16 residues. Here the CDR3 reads CASSEVQVLSNQPQHF. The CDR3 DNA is TGTGCCAGCAGTGAGGTCCAGGTACTTAGCAATCAGCCCCAGCATTTT. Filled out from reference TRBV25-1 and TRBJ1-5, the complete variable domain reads EADIYQTPRYLVIGTGKKITLECSQTMGHDKMYWYQQDPGMELHLIHYSYGVNSTEKGDLSSESTVSRIRTEHFPLTLESARPSHTSQYLCASSEVQVLSNQPQHFGDGTRLSIL.

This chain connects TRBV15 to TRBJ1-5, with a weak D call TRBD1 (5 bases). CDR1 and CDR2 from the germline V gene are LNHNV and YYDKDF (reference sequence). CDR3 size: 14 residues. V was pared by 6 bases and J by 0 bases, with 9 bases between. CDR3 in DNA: TGTGCCACCAGTTTAGACAGTAGCAATCAGCCCCAGCATTTT. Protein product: CATSLDSSNQPQHF.

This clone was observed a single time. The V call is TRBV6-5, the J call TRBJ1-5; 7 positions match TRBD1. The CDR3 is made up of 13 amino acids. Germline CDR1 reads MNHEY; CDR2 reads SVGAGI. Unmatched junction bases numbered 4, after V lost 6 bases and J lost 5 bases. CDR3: CASRGQLYQPQHF. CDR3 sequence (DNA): TGTGCCAGCAGGGGACAGCTATATCAGCCCCAGCATTTT.

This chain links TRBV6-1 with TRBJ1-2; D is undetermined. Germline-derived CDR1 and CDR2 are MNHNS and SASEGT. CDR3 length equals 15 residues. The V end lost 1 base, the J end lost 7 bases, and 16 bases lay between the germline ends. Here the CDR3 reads CASSEVRHPVGGYTF. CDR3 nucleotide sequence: TGTGCCAGCAGTGAAGTGCGACACCCGGTCGGTGGCTACACCTTC.

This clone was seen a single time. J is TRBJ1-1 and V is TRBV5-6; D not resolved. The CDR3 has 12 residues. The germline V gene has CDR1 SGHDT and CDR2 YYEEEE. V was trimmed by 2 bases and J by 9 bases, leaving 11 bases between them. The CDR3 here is CASSFDSFKAFF. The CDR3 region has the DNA TGTGCCAGCAGCTTTGATAGCTTCAAAGCTTTCTTT.

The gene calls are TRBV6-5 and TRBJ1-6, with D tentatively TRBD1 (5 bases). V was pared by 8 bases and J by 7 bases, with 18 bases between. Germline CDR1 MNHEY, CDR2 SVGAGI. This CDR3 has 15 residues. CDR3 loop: CASGRYFGGNSPLHF. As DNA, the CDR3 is TGTGCCAGCGGACGGTATTTCGGGGGAAATTCACCCCTCCACTTT.

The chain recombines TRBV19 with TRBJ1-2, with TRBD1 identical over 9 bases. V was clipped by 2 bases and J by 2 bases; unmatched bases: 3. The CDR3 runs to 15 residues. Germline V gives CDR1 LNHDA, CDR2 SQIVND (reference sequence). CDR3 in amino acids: CASSIQDRGNYGYTF. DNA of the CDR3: TGTGCCAGTAGTATACAGGACAGGGGAAACTATGGCTACACCTTC.

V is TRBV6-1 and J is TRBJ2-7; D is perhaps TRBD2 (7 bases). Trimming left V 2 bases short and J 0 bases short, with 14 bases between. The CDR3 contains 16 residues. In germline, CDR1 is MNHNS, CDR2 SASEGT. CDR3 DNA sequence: TGTGCCAGCAGTGAAAGGGGGGGCGGTACCTCCTACGAGCAGTACTTC. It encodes CASSERGGGTSYEQYF.

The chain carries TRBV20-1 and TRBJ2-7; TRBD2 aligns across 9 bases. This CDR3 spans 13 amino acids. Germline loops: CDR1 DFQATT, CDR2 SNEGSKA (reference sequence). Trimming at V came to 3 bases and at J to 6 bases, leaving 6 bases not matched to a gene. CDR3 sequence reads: CSASLTSGSEQYF. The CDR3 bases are TGCAGTGCTAGTTTGACTAGCGGATCCGAGCAGTACTTC.